A selection of T cell receptor beta chains follows, all from one sample in a study of cytomegalovirus exposure and HLA in healthy donors. Sequencing was performed with immunoSEQ multiplex PCR; in TCRdb, only in-frame clones are kept and a portion is missing. The sample yields 160,000 or so clones, around 80% seen once. Specimen: PBMCs. The source of these receptors is a woman in her thirties in good health and CMV-seropositive. The CDR3 runs from the conserved cysteine through the conserved F or W. D genes are given only for firm matches. Clone size is stated in some rows and not others, as once, few, many or a class when expanded.

J: TRBJ2-1
D: TRBD1
V: TRBV29-1
size: -
CDR3: CSVRQGWAEQFF
DNA: TGCAGCGTTCGACAGGGGTGGGCTGAGCAGTTCTTC

J: TRBJ2-5
D: -
V: TRBV9
size: -
CDR3: CASSVGGVGGDTQYF
DNA: TGTGCCAGCAGCGTAGGAGGAGTAGGGGGGGATACCCAGTACTTC

J: TRBJ1-2
D: -
V: TRBV29-1
size: -
CDR3: CSVRRGILDGYTF
DNA: TGCAGCGTCCGAAGAGGGATCTTAGATGGCTACACCTTC

J: TRBJ1-1
D: -
V: TRBV9
size: -
CDR3: CASSAGGNTEAFF
DNA: TGTGCCAGCAGCGCGGGGGGGAACACTGAAGCTTTCTTT

J: TRBJ1-4
D: TRBD1
V: TRBV11-2
size: -
CDR3: CASSPARGRGLNEKLFF
DNA: TGTGCCAGCAGCCCGGCCCGGGGAAGGGGGCTTAATGAAAAACTGTTTTTT

J: TRBJ1-1
D: -
V: TRBV2
size: -
CDR3: CASSAHLNTEAFF
DNA: TGTGCCAGCAGTGCTCATCTAAACACTGAAGCTTTCTTT

J: TRBJ2-1
D: -
V: TRBV7-2
size: -
CDR3: CATSPGSSYNEQFF
DNA: TGTGCCACCTCCCCGGGGAGCTCCTACAATGAGCAGTTCTTC

J: TRBJ1-3
D: TRBD1
V: TRBV10-3
size: -
CDR3: CAIRGQGGRRNTIYF
DNA: TGTGCCATCAGGGGACAGGGAGGACGTCGAAACACCATATATTTT

J: TRBJ1-6
D: -
V: TRBV6-5
size: -
CDR3: CASSPGRNSPLHF
DNA: TGTGCCAGCAGTCCAGGCCGTAATTCACCCCTCCACTTT

J: TRBJ2-1
D: -
V: TRBV7-9
size: -
CDR3: CSSSLTSKQFF
DNA: TGTTCCAGCAGCCTCACTAGTAAGCAGTTCTTC

J: TRBJ1-4
D: -
V: TRBV9
size: -
CDR3: CASSVSYGAGPINEKLFF
DNA: TGTGCCAGCAGCGTATCCTATGGGGCAGGGCCCATCAATGAAAAACTGTTTTTT

J: TRBJ2-1
D: -
V: TRBV7-9
size: -
CDR3: CASSLGRINEQFF
DNA: TGTGCCAGCAGCTTAGGGCGGATAAATGAGCAGTTCTTC

J: TRBJ1-2
D: -
V: TRBV5-4
size: -
CDR3: CASSPTDSYGYTF
DNA: TGTGCCAGCAGCCCGACCGACAGCTATGGCTACACCTTC

J: TRBJ2-1
D: -
V: TRBV6-4
size: -
CDR3: CASSDSMGSVYEQFF
DNA: TGTGCCAGCAGTGACAGTATGGGTAGCGTCTATGAGCAGTTCTTC

J: TRBJ1-1
D: -
V: TRBV21-1
size: -
CDR3: CATHGQGARDTEAFF
DNA: TGTGCCACCCACGGACAGGGGGCGCGGGACACTGAAGCTTTCTTT

J: TRBJ2-7
D: TRBD2
V: TRBV5-4
size: -
CDR3: CASSSSSGGREQYF
DNA: TGTGCCAGCAGCTCATCCTCGGGGGGGCGCGAGCAGTACTTC

J: TRBJ1-5
D: TRBD1
V: TRBV27
size: -
CDR3: CASSGTGHTGREPQHF
DNA: TGTGCCAGCAGCGGGACAGGGCATACCGGGAGGGAGCCCCAGCATTTT

J: TRBJ1-4
D: -
V: TRBV5-6
size: -
CDR3: CASSLAQTGVNEKLFF
DNA: TGTGCCAGCAGCTTGGCACAGACAGGTGTTAATGAAAAACTGTTTTTT

J: TRBJ2-6
D: -
V: TRBV11-2
size: few
CDR3: CASSLGREYSGANVLTF
DNA: TGTGCCAGCAGCTTAGGCAGGGAATACTCTGGGGCCAACGTCCTGACTTTC

J: TRBJ2-7
D: TRBD1
V: TRBV6-5
size: -
CDR3: CASSYSGTGAVRQYF
DNA: TGTGCCAGCAGTTACTCAGGCACAGGGGCAGTACGGCAGTACTTC

J: TRBJ1-2
D: TRBD1
V: TRBV27
size: -
CDR3: CASRNTGDLGGYTF
DNA: TGTGCCAGCAGAAATACAGGGGACTTGGGTGGCTACACCTTC

J: TRBJ2-1
D: TRBD2
V: TRBV9
size: -
CDR3: CASSDRLAINEQFF
DNA: TGTGCCAGCAGCGACAGACTAGCGATCAATGAGCAGTTCTTC

J: TRBJ2-1
D: TRBD2
V: TRBV4-2
size: -
CDR3: CASSGGGLYNEQFF
DNA: TGTGCCAGCTCCGGCGGGGGGCTTTACAATGAGCAGTTCTTC

J: TRBJ1-3
D: -
V: TRBV30
size: few
CDR3: CAWSEIGTRHRNTIYF
DNA: TGTGCCTGGAGTGAGATAGGGACACGCCATAGAAACACCATATATTTT

J: TRBJ1-1
D: -
V: TRBV15
size: -
CDR3: CATTQPGVGEAFF
DNA: TGTGCCACCACCCAGCCAGGGGTGGGTGAAGCTTTCTTT

J: TRBJ1-5
D: -
V: TRBV4-2
size: -
CDR3: CASSQDRGGYSNQPQHF
DNA: TGTGCCAGCAGCCAAGATAGGGGGGGCTATAGCAATCAGCCCCAGCATTTT

J: TRBJ2-2
D: TRBD2
V: TRBV27
size: -
CDR3: CASTPGIAGGVTGELFF
DNA: TGTGCCAGCACCCCGGGAATAGCGGGGGGGGTCACCGGGGAGCTGTTTTTT

J: TRBJ2-7
D: -
V: TRBV2
size: -
CDR3: CASSELGQTYEQYF
DNA: TGTGCCAGCAGTGAATTAGGACAGACCTACGAGCAGTACTTC

J: TRBJ2-5
D: -
V: TRBV6-5
size: -
CDR3: CASSYRSFETQYF
DNA: TGTGCCAGCAGTTACAGAAGCTTCGAGACCCAGTACTTC

J: TRBJ2-5
D: -
V: TRBV5-4
size: -
CDR3: CASSHDTLQETQYF
DNA: TGTGCCAGCAGCCATGACACGCTCCAAGAGACCCAGTACTTC

J: TRBJ2-7
D: -
V: TRBV27
size: -
CDR3: CASSLNPYTYSGTPKGSSYEQYF
DNA: TGTGCCAGCAGTTTAAATCCTTACACTTACAGCGGGACACCCAAGGGAAGCTCCTACGAGCAGTACTTC

J: TRBJ2-6
D: -
V: TRBV5-1
size: -
CDR3: CASSLVPGAAGANVLTF
DNA: TGCGCCAGCAGCTTGGTACCAGGGGCGGCAGGGGCCAACGTCCTGACTTTC

J: TRBJ2-3
D: TRBD2
V: TRBV30
size: -
CDR3: CAWSAGGEEDTQYF
DNA: TGTGCCTGGAGTGCGGGAGGGGAAGAAGATACGCAGTATTTT

J: TRBJ1-4
D: -
V: TRBV7-2
size: few
CDR3: CASSLASLNEKLFF
DNA: TGTGCCAGCAGCTTAGCATCCCTTAATGAAAAACTGTTTTTT

J: TRBJ1-6
D: TRBD1
V: TRBV7-8
size: -
CDR3: CASSPGQLGNNSPLHF
DNA: TGTGCCAGCAGCCCGGGACAGCTTGGTAATAATTCACCCCTCCACTTT

J: TRBJ2-5
D: -
V: TRBV25-1
size: once
CDR3: CASSGQPYSQETQYF
DNA: TGTGCCAGCAGCGGACAGCCCTACTCCCAAGAGACCCAGTACTTC

J: TRBJ1-1
D: -
V: TRBV15
size: -
CDR3: CATSRDGWGGLNTEAFF
DNA: TGTGCCACCAGCAGAGATGGGTGGGGGGGTTTGAACACTGAAGCTTTCTTT

J: TRBJ2-3
D: -
V: TRBV19
size: -
CDR3: CASSGLPFSSTDTQYF
DNA: TGTGCCAGTAGTGGGCTACCCTTCTCTAGCACAGATACGCAGTATTTT

J: TRBJ2-7
D: -
V: TRBV18
size: -
CDR3: CASSLGSQVYEQYF
DNA: TGTGCCAGCTCACTTGGCTCCCAGGTTTACGAGCAGTACTTC

J: TRBJ2-2
D: TRBD2
V: TRBV27
size: -
CDR3: CASSLPRGGRNTGELFF
DNA: TGTGCCAGCAGTTTACCGCGGGGGGGCCGGAACACCGGGGAGCTGTTTTTT

J: TRBJ2-5
D: -
V: TRBV4-1
size: -
CDR3: CASSQDPLDETFYAETQYF
DNA: TGCGCCAGCAGCCAAGATCCGCTCGATGAGACTTTTTATGCAGAGACCCAGTACTTC

J: TRBJ2-3
D: -
V: TRBV6-6
size: -
CDR3: CATFGGLHSQYF
DNA: TGTGCCACCTTCGGGGGACTCCATTCGCAGTATTTT

J: TRBJ1-1
D: -
V: TRBV9
size: -
CDR3: CASSVVGQNTEAFF
DNA: TGTGCCAGCAGCGTAGTTGGACAGAACACTGAAGCTTTCTTT

J: TRBJ2-7
D: TRBD1
V: TRBV7-9
size: -
CDR3: CASSSGTGEVYEQYF
DNA: TGTGCCAGCAGCTCCGGGACAGGGGAGGTCTACGAGCAGTACTTC

J: TRBJ2-2
D: -
V: TRBV15
size: -
CDR3: CATSRSVNTGELFF
DNA: TGTGCCACCAGCAGGTCGGTGAACACCGGGGAGCTGTTTTTT

J: TRBJ2-2
D: -
V: TRBV6-1
size: -
CDR3: CASSTLGTGELFF
DNA: TGTGCCAGCAGTACCCTAGGCACCGGGGAGCTGTTTTTT

J: TRBJ2-3
D: TRBD1
V: TRBV5-1
size: -
CDR3: CASSLYRQGRPDTQYF
DNA: TGCGCCAGCAGCTTATATAGACAGGGGAGACCAGATACGCAGTATTTT

J: TRBJ1-5
D: TRBD1
V: TRBV6-5
size: -
CDR3: CASSRGTGGAQHF
DNA: TGTGCCAGCAGCCGCGGGACAGGCGGGGCCCAGCATTTT

J: TRBJ2-1
D: -
V: TRBV15
size: -
CDR3: CATSRGGQNEQFF
DNA: TGTGCCACCAGCAGGGGGGGACAGAATGAGCAGTTCTTC

J: TRBJ2-5
D: -
V: TRBV2
size: -
CDR3: CASRVDSYQETQYF
DNA: TGTGCCAGCAGGGTCGACAGCTACCAAGAGACCCAGTACTTC

J: TRBJ2-1
D: -
V: TRBV27
size: -
CDR3: CASSFRGVNEQFF
DNA: TGTGCCAGCAGTTTCAGGGGTGTAAATGAGCAGTTCTTC

J: TRBJ2-3
D: -
V: TRBV9
size: -
CDR3: CASGGGAGNTDTQYF
DNA: TGTGCCAGCGGGGGCGGAGCGGGGAACACAGATACGCAGTATTTT

J: TRBJ2-7
D: TRBD2
V: TRBV30
size: few
CDR3: CAWNPGLAGREQYF
DNA: TGTGCCTGGAACCCAGGGCTAGCGGGGCGCGAGCAGTACTTC

J: TRBJ2-7
D: -
V: TRBV7-2
size: once
CDR3: CASSLRSGVLLRYEQYF
DNA: TGTGCCAGCAGCTTACGTAGCGGTGTACTTCTGCGCTACGAGCAGTACTTC

J: TRBJ2-2
D: -
V: TRBV19
size: few
CDR3: CASSIRGNTGELFF
DNA: TGTGCCAGTAGTATACGGGGAAACACCGGGGAGCTGTTTTTT